Presented here are 24 T cell receptor beta chains from one specimen sequenced in a study of T-cell reconstitution after alpha-beta-depleted transplantation in children. Unique molecular identifiers were incorporated when the TCRbeta library was constructed. TCRdb re-derived calls from the PCR reads in MiXCR, one entry per CDR3 protein. The table shows hundreds of thousands of distinct CDR3 sequences, with roughly 10% occurring only once. The source material was PBMCs from the stem cell graft donor, sampled from the stem cell graft. The receptors derive from a human donor who donated a stem cell graft to a child with acute lymphoblastic leukemia.

This clonotype was counted only a few times. This chain links TRBV10-3 with TRBJ1-1; a weak D match, TRBD1 (5 bases). The CDR3 covers 16 residues. In germline, CDR1 is ENHRY, CDR2 SYGVKD. The V and J ends lost 2 bases and 8 bases respectively, with 21 bases between them. This CDR3 is CAISEPWGGTSGEAFF. CDR3 nucleotide sequence: TGTGCCATCAGTGAGCCTTGGGGAGGGACGTCGGGAGAAGCTTTCTTT.

This clonotype was detected only a few times. The chain carries TRBV4-3 and TRBJ1-1, with 10 bases fitting TRBD1. Trimming removed 4 bases from V and 4 bases from J; junction bases left unmatched: 6. The CDR3 sequence is 15 residues long. Germline CDR1 reads LGHNA; CDR2 reads YSLEER. In DNA form, the CDR3 reads TGCGCCAGCAGCCCTGGGGACAGGGGCCGCACTGAAGCTTTCTTT. Its translation: CASSPGDRGRTEAFF.

This clonotype was found once. This chain uses TRBV2 with TRBJ1-5; D unclear. The CDR3 extends over 14 amino acids. V was pared by 2 bases and J by 3 bases, with 8 bases between. CDR1 and CDR2 (germline): SNHLY, FYNNEI. CDR3 loop: CASSERETNQPQHF. CDR3 nucleotides: TGTGCCAGCAGTGAAAGGGAAACCAATCAGCCCCAGCATTTT.

The chain combines TRBV20-1 with TRBJ2-7; 14 nucleotides agree with TRBD2. This CDR3 is 15 amino acids long. In germline, CDR1 is DFQATT, CDR2 SNEGSKA (reference sequence). V gave up 7 bases and J gave up 1 base; unmatched junction bases: 6. Here the CDR3 DNA reads TGCAGTGTTCGGACTAGCGGGGGGCAATCCTACGAGCAGTACTTC. Amino acid sequence: CSVRTSGGQSYEQYF.

A few counts support this clonotype. The rearrangement joins TRBV20-1 to TRBJ2-3, with D hard to call. The CDR3 runs 14 residues. CDR1 and CDR2 (germline): DFQATT, SNEGSKA (reference sequence). V gave up 2 bases and J gave up 5 bases, with 14 bases separating them. CDR3 region: CSARPSFAQDTQYF. The DNA for the CDR3 is TGCAGTGCTAGACCGTCCTTCGCCCAAGATACGCAGTATTTT.

This clonotype appeared many times. The chain employs TRBV6-6 and TRBJ1-1; D gene unclear. CDR1 and CDR2 from the germline V gene are MNHNY and SVGAGI (reference sequence). CDR3 size: 12 residues. V shed 6 bases and J shed 2 bases, with 7 bases lying between them. This CDR3 reads CASSFTNTEAFF. The CDR3 bases are TGTGCCAGCAGCTTCACCAACACTGAAGCTTTCTTT.

Ten or more counts support this clonotype. The genes are TRBV24-1 and TRBJ1-4, with a possible D match to TRBD1 (6 bases). Trimming removed 9 bases from V and 0 bases from J, with 7 bases in between. Germline V gene sequence: CDR1 KGHDR, CDR2 SFDVKD. This CDR3 is built from 13 residues. CDR3 sequence reads: CATGTPTNEKLFF. For the CDR3, the DNA is TGTGCCACCGGGACACCAACTAATGAAAAACTGTTTTTT.

This clonotype is deemed medium-sized. The chain couples TRBV7-9 to TRBJ2-7; 9 nucleotides agree with TRBD1. V lost 6 bases and J lost 5; bases outside the gene matches: 5. Germline assignment: CDR1 SEHNR and CDR2 FQNEAQ (reference sequence). The CDR3 consists of 13 residues. CDR3: CASSRTGEDEQYF. In DNA form, the CDR3 reads TGTGCCAGCAGTCGGACAGGGGAAGACGAGCAGTACTTC.

The chain carries TRBV7-2 and TRBJ2-7; D uncertain. The V end was cut by 2 bases, the J end by 2 bases, with 13 bases between. This CDR3 is 15 amino acids long. Germline CDR1 reads SGHTA; CDR2 reads FQGNSA. The CDR3 DNA is TGTGCCAGCAGCTTAACTCCAGCCGGAGCCTACGAGCAGTACTTC. The encoded protein is CASSLTPAGAYEQYF.

This clonotype was seen more than once but under ten times. The chain uses TRBV14 and TRBJ2-7; no reliable D call. Deletions cut 2 bases from V and 4 bases from J, with 6 bases between. CDR1 SGHDN and CDR2 FVKESK come from the germline V gene. The CDR3 has 12 amino acids. The CDR3 loop is CASSQIRYEQYF. The CDR3 nucleotides are TGTGCCAGCAGCCAAATACGGTACGAGCAGTACTTC.

There are many counts of this clonotype. This chain uses TRBV29-1 with TRBJ1-5; perhaps TRBD1 as D (5 bases). In germline, CDR1 is SQVTM, CDR2 ANQGSEA. The CDR3 is 14 residues long. The V end was cut by 2 bases, the J end by 7 bases, with 15 bases between. CDR3 loop: CSVEFAGGEQPQHF. The DNA for the CDR3 is TGCAGCGTTGAATTTGCGGGGGGTGAACAGCCCCAGCATTTT.

In its sample, this clonotype was seen many times. This sequence joins TRBV5-1 and TRBJ1-6, with D uncertain. CDR1 is SGHRS, CDR2 YFSETQ, per germline. CDR3 length: 15 amino acids. V was clipped by 0 bases and J by 7 bases, with 11 bases between them. CDR3 nucleotide sequence: TGCGCCAGCAGCTTGGAGGTCACGGAAAATTCACCCCTCCACTTT. Translated, it gives CASSLEVTENSPLHF. Using reference TRBV5-1 and TRBJ1-6 for the parts outside the CDR3, the full variable domain is KAGVTQTPRYLIKTRGQQVTLSCSPISGHRSVSWYQQTPGQGLQFLFEYFSETQRNKGNFPGRFSGRQFSNSRSEMNVSTLELGDSALYLCASSLEVTENSPLHFGNGTRLTVT.

The chain has TRBV7-9 and TRBJ1-2; D gene uncertain. CDR1 and CDR2 (germline): SEHNR, FQNEAQ (reference sequence). This CDR3 region has 13 residues. V dropped 5 bases and J dropped 4 bases, with 11 bases sitting between them. The CDR3 loop reads CASSPPGAYGYTF. The CDR3 DNA sequence: TGTGCCAGCAGCCCCCCGGGAGCCTATGGCTACACCTTC.

The CDR3 is CSARASGGYTDTQYF. The CDR3 DNA reads TGCAGTGCTAGAGCGAGCGGGGGCTACACAGATACGCAGTATTTT. The chain employs TRBV20-1 and TRBJ2-3; 8 positions agree with TRBD2. Germline CDR1 is DFQATT and CDR2 is SNEGSKA (reference sequence). The V segment lost 1 base and the J segment 2 bases; nucleotides outside the gene matches: 5. The CDR3 spans 15 residues.

This clonotype was counted at least ten times. The chain has TRBV7-9 and TRBJ2-7; 7 bases agree with TRBD1. The CDR3 has 15 residues. Germline trimming cut 5 bases from V and 2 bases from J; bases unmatched to any gene: 9. Per germline, CDR1 SEHNR and CDR2 FQNEAQ (reference sequence). The CDR3 loop is CASSPRTGQTYEQYF. The CDR3 DNA reads TGTGCCAGCAGCCCGAGGACAGGCCAAACCTACGAGCAGTACTTC.

This clonotype was seen ten or more times. The chain couples TRBV5-1 to TRBJ2-6; 12 nucleotides agree with TRBD2. This CDR3 spans 20 amino acids. Trimming took 1 base from V and 1 from J; bases not matched to a gene: 9. Germline V gives CDR1 SGHRS, CDR2 YFSETQ. Written as DNA, the CDR3 is TGCGCCAGCAGCTTGATATCTAGCGGGGGGGCCTTTTCTGGGGCCAACGTCCTGACTTTC. Residues: CASSLISSGGAFSGANVLTF.

This clonotype was seen a few times. This rearrangement joins TRBV6-5 to TRBJ1-5, with TRBD1 matching 7 bases. Germline trimming cut 2 bases from V and 7 bases from J; bases unmatched to any gene: 5. Germline lookup yields CDR1 MNHEY and CDR2 SVGAGI. The CDR3 runs 14 residues. The CDR3 DNA reads as TGTGCCAGCAGTTACGAGGGGGCAGGGCAGCCCCAGCATTTT. Its protein product is CASSYEGAGQPQHF.

This chain connects TRBV20-1 to TRBJ1-5; TRBD1 is a possible D gene (5 bases). This CDR3 comprises 14 residues. The V end was cut by 3 bases, the J end by 7 bases, with 16 bases between. Germline V gene data show CDR1 as DFQATT and CDR2 as SNEGSKA (reference sequence). Written as DNA, the CDR3 is TGCAGTGCTAGCAGGGCAGGGCGATCCCAGCCCCAGCATTTT. Protein sequence: CSASRAGRSQPQHF.

This clonotype was seen many times. The J gene is TRBJ2-6, the V gene TRBV4-3; 8 bases line up with TRBD1. Germline CDR1 LGHNA, CDR2 YSLEER. The CDR3 is 16 residues long. V lost 0 bases, J lost 4 bases, and 2 bases stayed unmatched. The CDR3 nucleotides read TGCGCCAGCAGCCAAGATACAGGGGGAGGGGCCAACGTCCTGACTTTC. Translation: CASSQDTGGGANVLTF.

The chain uses TRBV29-1 and TRBJ2-5, with D tentatively TRBD1 or TRBD2 (5 bases each). Trimming pared 5 bases from V and 5 bases from J, leaving 18 bases between. CDR1 is SQVTM and CDR2 is ANQGSEA in the germline V gene. The CDR3 spans 14 residues. The CDR3 DNA reads as TGCAGCGTTTTAGGGGCCGGAGGTCTGGAGACCCAGTACTTC. It is translated as CSVLGAGGLETQYF. The full variable domain, its missing parts supplied by reference TRBV29-1 and TRBJ2-5, is SAVISQKPSRDICQRGTSLTIQCQVDSQVTMMFWYRQQPGQSLTLIATANQGSEATYESGFVIDKFPISRPNLTFSTLTVSNMSPEDSSIYLCSVLGAGGLETQYFGPGTRLLVL.

This clonotype appeared many times. The V call is TRBV15, the J call TRBJ1-1; the D is unclear. The germline V and J ends were trimmed by 4 bases and 1 base, with 16 bases remaining between them. This CDR3 spans 16 amino acids. Germline values: CDR1 LNHNV, CDR2 YYDKDF (reference sequence). CDR3: CATSMAYGYGNTEAFF. The CDR3, as DNA: TGTGCCACCAGCATGGCGTACGGGTACGGGAACACTGAAGCTTTCTTT.

This clonotype was counted at least ten times. The chain uses TRBV9 and TRBJ1-6, with 12 bases lining up with TRBD1. Germline V lookup: CDR1 SGDLS, CDR2 YYNGEE. The length of the CDR3 is 14 residues. With 5 bases clipped from V and 9 bases from J, the junction kept 3 bases outside the gene matches. CDR3 bases: TGTGCCAGCAGTAGGGACAGGGGGCTTTCACCCCTCCACTTT. It codes for CASSRDRGLSPLHF. The full variable domain, in which reference TRBV9 and TRBJ1-6 provide the parts outside the CDR3, is DSGVTQTPKHLITATGQRVTLRCSPRSGDLSVYWYQQSLDQGLQFLIQYYNGEERAKGNILERFSAQQFPDLHSELNLSSLELGDSALYFCASSRDRGLSPLHFGNGTRLTVT.

The rearrangement links TRBV7-2 to TRBJ2-3; 8 bases are a match to TRBD2. CDR3 size: 16 residues. Germline CDR1 and CDR2: SGHTA and FQGNSA. V lost 0 bases and J lost 3; bases outside the gene matches: 5. As DNA, the CDR3 is TGTGCCAGCAGCTTAGCGGGAGGACTAGCTACAGATACGCAGTATTTT. This codes for CASSLAGGLATDTQYF.

This clonotype was seen a handful of times. The chain has TRBV7-9 and TRBJ1-1; D uncertain. The CDR3 has 13 residues. Per germline, CDR1 SEHNR and CDR2 FQNEAQ (reference sequence). The V end was cut by 1 base, the J end by 1 base, with 4 bases between. The CDR3 nucleotides are TGTGCCAGCAGCTTAGTTCGGAACACTGAAGCTTTCTTT. Its protein product is CASSLVRNTEAFF.